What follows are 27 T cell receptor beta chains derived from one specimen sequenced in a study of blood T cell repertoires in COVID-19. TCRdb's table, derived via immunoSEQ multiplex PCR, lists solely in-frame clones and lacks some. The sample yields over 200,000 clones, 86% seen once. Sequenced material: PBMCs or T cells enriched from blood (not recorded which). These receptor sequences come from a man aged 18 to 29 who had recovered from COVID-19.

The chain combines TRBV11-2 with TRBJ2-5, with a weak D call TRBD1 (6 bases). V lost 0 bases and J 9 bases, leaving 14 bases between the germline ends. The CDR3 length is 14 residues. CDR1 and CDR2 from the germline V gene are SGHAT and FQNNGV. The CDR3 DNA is TGTGCCAGCAGCTTAGAACTGGGGGCAGGGGCCCAGTACTTC. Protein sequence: CASSLELGAGAQYF.

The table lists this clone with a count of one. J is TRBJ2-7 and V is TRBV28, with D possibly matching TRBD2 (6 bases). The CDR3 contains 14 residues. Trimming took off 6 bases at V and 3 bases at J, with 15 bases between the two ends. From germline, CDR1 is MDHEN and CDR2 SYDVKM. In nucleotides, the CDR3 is TGTGCCAGCAGCCCCTTTGGCGGGGACTACGAGCAGTACTTC. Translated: CASSPFGGDYEQYF.

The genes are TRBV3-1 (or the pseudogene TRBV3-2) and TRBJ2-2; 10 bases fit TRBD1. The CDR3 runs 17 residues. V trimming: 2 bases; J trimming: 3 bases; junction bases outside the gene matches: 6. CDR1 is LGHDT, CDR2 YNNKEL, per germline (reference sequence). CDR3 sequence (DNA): TGTGCCAGCAGCCAAAGAGGACAGGGGGTCGACACCGGGGAGCTGTTTTTT. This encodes CASSQRGQGVDTGELFF.

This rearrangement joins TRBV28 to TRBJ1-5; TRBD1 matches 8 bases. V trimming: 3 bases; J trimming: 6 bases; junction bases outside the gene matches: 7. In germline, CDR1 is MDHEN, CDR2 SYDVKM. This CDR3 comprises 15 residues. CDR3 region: CASSLPADRGQPQHF. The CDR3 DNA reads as TGTGCCAGCAGTTTGCCCGCTGACAGGGGTCAGCCCCAGCATTTT.

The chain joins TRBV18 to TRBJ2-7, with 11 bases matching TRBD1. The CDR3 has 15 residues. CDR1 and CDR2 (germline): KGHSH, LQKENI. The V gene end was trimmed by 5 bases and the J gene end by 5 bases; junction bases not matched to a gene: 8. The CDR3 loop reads CASSSGTGGFNEQYF. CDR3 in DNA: TGTGCCAGCTCATCCGGGACAGGGGGATTCAACGAGCAGTACTTC. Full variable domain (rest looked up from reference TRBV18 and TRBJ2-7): NAGVMQNPRHLVRRRGQEARLRCSPMKGHSHVYWYRQLPEEGLKFMVYLQKENIIDESGMPKERFSAEFPKEGPSILRIQQVVRGDSAAYFCASSSGTGGFNEQYFGPGTRLTVT.

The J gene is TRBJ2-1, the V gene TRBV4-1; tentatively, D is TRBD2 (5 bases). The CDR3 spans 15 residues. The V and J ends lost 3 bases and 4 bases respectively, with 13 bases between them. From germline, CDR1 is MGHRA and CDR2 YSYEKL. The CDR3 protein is CASSQHLASYNEQFF. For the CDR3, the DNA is TGCGCCAGCAGCCAGCATCTAGCTTCTTACAATGAGCAGTTCTTC.

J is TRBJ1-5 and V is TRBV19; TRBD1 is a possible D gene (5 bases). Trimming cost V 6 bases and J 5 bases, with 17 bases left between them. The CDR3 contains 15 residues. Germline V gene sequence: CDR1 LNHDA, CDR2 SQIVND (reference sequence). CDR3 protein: CASSKDRFGYQPQHF. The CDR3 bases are TGTGCCAGTAGCAAAGACAGATTTGGGTATCAGCCCCAGCATTTT.

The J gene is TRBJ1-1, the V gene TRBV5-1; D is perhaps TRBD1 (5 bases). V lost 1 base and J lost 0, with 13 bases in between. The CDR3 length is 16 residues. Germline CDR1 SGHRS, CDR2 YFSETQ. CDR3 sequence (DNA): TGCGCCAGCAGCTTGTCATCCTGGGGCCTGAACACTGAAGCTTTCTTT. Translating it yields CASSLSSWGLNTEAFF.

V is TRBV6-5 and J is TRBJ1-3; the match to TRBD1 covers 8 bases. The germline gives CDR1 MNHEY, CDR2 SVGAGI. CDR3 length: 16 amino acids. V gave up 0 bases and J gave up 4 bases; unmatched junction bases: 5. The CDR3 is CASSYSMTGAGNTIYF. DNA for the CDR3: TGTGCCAGCAGTTACTCCATGACAGGGGCGGGAAACACCATATATTTT.

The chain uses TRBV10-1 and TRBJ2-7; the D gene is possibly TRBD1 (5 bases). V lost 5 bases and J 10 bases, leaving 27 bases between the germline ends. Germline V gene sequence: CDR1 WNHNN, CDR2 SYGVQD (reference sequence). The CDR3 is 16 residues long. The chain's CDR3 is CASSSPATDNLRGQYF. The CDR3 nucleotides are TGCGCCAGCAGTTCTCCTGCGACGGACAATCTACGAGGACAGTACTTC.

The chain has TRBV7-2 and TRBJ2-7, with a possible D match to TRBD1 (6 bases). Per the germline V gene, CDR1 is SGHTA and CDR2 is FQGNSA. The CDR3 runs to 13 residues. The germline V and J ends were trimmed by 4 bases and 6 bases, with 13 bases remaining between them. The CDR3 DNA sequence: TGTGCCAGCAGCTCTCTACAGGGTGGCGAGCAGTACTTC. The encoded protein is CASSSLQGGEQYF.

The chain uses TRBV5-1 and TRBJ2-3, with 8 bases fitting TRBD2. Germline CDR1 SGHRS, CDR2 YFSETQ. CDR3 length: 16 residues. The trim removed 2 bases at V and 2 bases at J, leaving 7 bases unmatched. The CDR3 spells CASSFSSGTYTDTQYF. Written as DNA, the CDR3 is TGCGCCAGCAGCTTTAGTAGCGGGACCTACACAGATACGCAGTATTTT.

In nucleotides, the CDR3 is TGTGCCAGCAGTGACCCGACAGGGCGGAATGAGCAGTTCTTC. Translated, it gives CASSDPTGRNEQFF. The rearrangement uses TRBV6-4 and TRBJ2-1, with 7 bases that match TRBD1. Germline CDR1 MRHNA, CDR2 SNTAGT. The CDR3 is 14 amino acids. J lost 7 bases, V lost 2 bases, and 5 bases had no gene match.

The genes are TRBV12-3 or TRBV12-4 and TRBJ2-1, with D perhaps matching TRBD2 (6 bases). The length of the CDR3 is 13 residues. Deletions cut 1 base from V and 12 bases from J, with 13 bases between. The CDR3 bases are TGTGCCAGCAGTTTAGAGGCGGGACTGGCGCAGTTCTTC. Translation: CASSLEAGLAQFF.

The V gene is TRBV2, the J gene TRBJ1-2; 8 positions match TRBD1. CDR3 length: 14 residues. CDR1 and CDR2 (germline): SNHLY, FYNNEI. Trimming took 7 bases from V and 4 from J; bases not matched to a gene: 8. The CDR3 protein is CASKGQGFFYGYTF. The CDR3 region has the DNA TGTGCCAGCAAAGGACAGGGCTTTTTCTATGGCTACACCTTC.

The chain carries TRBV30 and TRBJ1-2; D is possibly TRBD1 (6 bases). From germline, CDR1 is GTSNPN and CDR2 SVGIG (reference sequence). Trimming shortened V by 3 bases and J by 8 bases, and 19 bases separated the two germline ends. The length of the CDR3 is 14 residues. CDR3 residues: CAWSETGTLEGYTF. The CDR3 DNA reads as TGTGCCTGGAGCGAAACCGGGACACTGGAGGGCTACACCTTC. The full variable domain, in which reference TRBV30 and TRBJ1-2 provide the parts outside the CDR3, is SQTIHQWPATLVQPVGSPLSLECTVEGTSNPNLYWYRQAAGRGLQLLFYSVGIGQISSEVPQNLSASRPQDRQFILSSKKLLLSDSGFYLCAWSETGTLEGYTFGSGTRLTVV.

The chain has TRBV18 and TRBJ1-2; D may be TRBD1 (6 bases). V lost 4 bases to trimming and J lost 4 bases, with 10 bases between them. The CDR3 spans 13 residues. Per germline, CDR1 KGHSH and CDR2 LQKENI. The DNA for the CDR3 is TGTGCCAGCTCACAACGACAGGCCTATGGCTACACCTTC. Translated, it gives CASSQRQAYGYTF.

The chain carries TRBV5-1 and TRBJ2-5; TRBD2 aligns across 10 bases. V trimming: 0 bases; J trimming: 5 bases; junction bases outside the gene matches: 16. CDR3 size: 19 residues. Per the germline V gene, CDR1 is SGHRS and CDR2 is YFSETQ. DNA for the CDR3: TGCGCCAGCAGCTTGGTCCGGGCTAGCGGGGGTTCGGTTACGGAGACCCAGTACTTC. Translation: CASSLVRASGGSVTETQYF.

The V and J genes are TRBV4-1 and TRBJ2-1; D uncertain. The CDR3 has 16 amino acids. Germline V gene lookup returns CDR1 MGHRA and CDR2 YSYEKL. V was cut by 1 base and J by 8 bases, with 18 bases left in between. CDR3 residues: CASSQVGLLFMDEQFF. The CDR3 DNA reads TGCGCCAGCAGCCAAGTGGGCCTTCTTTTCATGGATGAGCAGTTCTTC.

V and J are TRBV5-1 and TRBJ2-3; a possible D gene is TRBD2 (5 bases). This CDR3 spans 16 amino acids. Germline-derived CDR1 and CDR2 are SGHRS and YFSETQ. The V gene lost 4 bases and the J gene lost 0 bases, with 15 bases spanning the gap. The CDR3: CASSPGADLSTDTQYF. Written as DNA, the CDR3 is TGCGCCAGCAGCCCTGGAGCGGATTTGAGCACAGATACGCAGTATTTT.

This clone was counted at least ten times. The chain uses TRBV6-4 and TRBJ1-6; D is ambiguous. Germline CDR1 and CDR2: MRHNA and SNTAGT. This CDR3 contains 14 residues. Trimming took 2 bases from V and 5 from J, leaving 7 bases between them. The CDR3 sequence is CASSDGGDNSPLHF. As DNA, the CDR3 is TGTGCCAGCAGTGACGGCGGGGATAATTCACCCCTCCACTTT.

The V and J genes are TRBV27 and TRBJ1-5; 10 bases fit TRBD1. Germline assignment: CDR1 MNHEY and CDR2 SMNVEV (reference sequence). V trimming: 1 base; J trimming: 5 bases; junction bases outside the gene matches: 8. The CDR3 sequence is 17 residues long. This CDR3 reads CASSLFAGTGADQPQHF. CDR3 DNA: TGTGCCAGCAGTTTATTCGCCGGGACAGGGGCGGATCAGCCCCAGCATTTT.

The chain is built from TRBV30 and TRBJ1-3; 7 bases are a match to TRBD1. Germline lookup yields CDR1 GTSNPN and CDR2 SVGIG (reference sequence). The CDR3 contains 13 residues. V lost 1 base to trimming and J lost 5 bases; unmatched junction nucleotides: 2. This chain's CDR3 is CAWSGQGRNTIYF. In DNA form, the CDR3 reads TGTGCCTGGAGTGGACAGGGAAGAAACACCATATATTTT.

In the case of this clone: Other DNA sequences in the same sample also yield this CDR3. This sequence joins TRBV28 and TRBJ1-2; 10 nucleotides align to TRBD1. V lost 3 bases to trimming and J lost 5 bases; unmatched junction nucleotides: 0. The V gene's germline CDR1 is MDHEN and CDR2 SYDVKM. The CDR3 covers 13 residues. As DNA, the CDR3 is TGTGCCAGCAGTTTGGGACAGGGGTATGGCTACACCTTC. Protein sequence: CASSLGQGYGYTF.

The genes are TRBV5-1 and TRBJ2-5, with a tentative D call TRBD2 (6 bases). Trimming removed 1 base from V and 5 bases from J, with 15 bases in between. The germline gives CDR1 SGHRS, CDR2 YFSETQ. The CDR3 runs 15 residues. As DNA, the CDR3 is TGCGCCAGCAGCTTGCCCTCCCGGGGGTGGGAGACCCAGTACTTC. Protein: CASSLPSRGWETQYF.

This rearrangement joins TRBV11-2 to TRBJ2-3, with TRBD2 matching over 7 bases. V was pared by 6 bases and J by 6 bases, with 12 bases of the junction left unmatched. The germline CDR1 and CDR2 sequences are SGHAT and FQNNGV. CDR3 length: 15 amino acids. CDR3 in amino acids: CASSLRIREVDTQYF. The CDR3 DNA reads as TGTGCCAGCAGTTTAAGAATACGGGAGGTGGATACGCAGTATTTT.

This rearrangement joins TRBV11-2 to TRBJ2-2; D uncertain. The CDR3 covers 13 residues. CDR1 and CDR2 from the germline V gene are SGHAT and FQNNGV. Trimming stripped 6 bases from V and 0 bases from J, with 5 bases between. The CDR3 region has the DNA TGTGCCAGCAGGCCTACGAACACCGGGGAGCTGTTTTTT. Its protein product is CASRPTNTGELFF.